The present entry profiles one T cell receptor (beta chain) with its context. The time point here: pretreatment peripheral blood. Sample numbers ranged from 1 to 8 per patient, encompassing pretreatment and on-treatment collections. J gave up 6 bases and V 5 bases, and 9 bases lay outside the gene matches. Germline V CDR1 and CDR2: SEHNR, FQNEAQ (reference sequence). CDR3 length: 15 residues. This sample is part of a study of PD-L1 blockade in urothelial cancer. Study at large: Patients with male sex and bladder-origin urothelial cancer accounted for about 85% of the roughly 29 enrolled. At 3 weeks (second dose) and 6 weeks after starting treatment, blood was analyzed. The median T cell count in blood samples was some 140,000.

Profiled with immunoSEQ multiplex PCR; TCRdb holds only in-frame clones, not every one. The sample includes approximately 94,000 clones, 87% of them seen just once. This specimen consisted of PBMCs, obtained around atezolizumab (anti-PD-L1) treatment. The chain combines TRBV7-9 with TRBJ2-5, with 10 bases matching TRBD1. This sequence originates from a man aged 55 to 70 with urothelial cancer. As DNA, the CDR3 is TGTGCCAGCAGCACGACAGGGGGCGCATCAAAGACCCAGTACTTC. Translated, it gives CASSTTGGASKTQYF.